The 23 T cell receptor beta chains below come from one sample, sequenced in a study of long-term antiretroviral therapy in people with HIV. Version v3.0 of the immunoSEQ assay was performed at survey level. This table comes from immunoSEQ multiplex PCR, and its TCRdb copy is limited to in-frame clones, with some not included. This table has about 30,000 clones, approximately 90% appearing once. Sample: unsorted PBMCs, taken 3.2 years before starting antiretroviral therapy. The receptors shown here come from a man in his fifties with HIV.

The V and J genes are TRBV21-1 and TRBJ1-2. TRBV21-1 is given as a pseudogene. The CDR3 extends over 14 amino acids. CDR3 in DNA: TGTGCCAGCAGCAAAGAGGGCAGATCCTATGGCTACACCTTC. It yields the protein CASSKEGRSYGYTF.

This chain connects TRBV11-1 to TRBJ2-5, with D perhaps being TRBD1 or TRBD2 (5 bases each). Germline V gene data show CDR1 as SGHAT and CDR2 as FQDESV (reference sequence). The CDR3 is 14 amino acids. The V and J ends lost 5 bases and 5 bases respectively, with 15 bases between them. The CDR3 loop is CASSGGTRFETQYF. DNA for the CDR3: TGTGCCAGCAGCGGGGGAACCAGGTTCGAGACCCAGTACTTC.

This CDR3 reads CASSPFAGGGAAETQYF. The CDR3 DNA is TGTGCCAGCAGCCCATTCGCGGGCGGGGGGGCTGCTGAGACCCAGTACTTC. The V call is TRBV11-1, the J call TRBJ2-5; TRBD2 matches at 9 bases. This CDR3 spans 17 amino acids. With 5 bases clipped from V and 5 bases from J, the junction kept 15 bases outside the gene matches. The V gene's germline CDR1 is SGHAT and CDR2 FQDESV (reference sequence).

This chain's CDR3 is CASSSTRPAGNTIYF. The CDR3 DNA follows: TGTGCCAGCAGTTCGACCCGCCCGGCCGGAAACACCATATATTTT. The V gene is TRBV6-6, the J gene TRBJ1-3; D unclear. This CDR3 contains 15 residues. Germline V gene sequence: CDR1 MNHNY, CDR2 SVGAGI (reference sequence). Trimming removed 4 bases at V and 4 bases at J, with 14 bases between.

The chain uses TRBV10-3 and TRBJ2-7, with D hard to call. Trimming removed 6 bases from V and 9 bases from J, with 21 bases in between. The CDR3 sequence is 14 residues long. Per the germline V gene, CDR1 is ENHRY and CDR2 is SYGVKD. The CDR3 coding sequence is TGTGCCATCAGGAACGACCTCTCCTCGGATGTGCAGTACTTC. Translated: CAIRNDLSSDVQYF.

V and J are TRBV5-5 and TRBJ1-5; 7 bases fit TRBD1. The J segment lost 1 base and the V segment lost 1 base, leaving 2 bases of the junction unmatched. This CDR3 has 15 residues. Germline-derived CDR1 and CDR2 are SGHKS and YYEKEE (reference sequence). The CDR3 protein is CASSLTTGSNQPQHF. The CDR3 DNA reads TGTGCCAGCAGCTTGACGACAGGGAGCAATCAGCCCCAGCATTTT. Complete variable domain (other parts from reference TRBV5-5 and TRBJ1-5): DAGVTQSPTHLIKTRGQQVTLRCSPISGHKSVSWYQQVLGQGPQFIFQYYEKEERGRGNFPDRFSARQFPNYSSELNVNALLLGDSALYLCASSLTTGSNQPQHFGDGTRLSIL.

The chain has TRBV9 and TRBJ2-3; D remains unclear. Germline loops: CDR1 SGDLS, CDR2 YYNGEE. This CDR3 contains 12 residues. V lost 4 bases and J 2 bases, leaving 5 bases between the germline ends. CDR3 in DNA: TGTGCCAGCAGCTTTACCACAGATACGCAGTATTTT. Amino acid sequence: CASSFTTDTQYF.

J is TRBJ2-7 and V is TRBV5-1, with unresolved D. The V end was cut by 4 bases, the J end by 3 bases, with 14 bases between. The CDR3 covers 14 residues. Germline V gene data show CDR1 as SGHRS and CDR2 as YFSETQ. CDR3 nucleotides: TGCGCCAGCAGCCTGGTTGGATCCAACTACGAGCAGTACTTC. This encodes CASSLVGSNYEQYF.

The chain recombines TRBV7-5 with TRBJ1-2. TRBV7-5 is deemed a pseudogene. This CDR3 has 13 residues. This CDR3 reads CARSPRMEYGYTF. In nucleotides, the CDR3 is TGTGCCAGAAGCCCTCGGATGGAATATGGCTACACCTTC.

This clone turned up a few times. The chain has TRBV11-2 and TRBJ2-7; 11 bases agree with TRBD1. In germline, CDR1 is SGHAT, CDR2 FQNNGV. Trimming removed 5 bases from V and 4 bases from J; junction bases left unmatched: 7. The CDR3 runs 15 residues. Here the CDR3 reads CASSPSGTGGYEQYF. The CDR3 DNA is TGTGCCAGCAGCCCTTCCGGGACAGGGGGATACGAGCAGTACTTC.

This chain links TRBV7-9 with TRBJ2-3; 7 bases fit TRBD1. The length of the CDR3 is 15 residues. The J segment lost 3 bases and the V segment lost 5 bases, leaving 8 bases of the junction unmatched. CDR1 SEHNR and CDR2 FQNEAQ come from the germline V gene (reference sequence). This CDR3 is CASSPWTGDTDTQYF. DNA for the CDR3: TGTGCCAGCAGCCCCTGGACAGGCGATACAGATACGCAGTATTTT.

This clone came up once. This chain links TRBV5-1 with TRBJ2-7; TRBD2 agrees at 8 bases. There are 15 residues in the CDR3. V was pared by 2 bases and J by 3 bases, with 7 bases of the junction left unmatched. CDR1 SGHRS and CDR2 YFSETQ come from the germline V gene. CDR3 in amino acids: CASSLNLGLVYEQYF. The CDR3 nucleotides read TGCGCCAGCAGCTTAAACTTGGGACTAGTCTACGAGCAGTACTTC.

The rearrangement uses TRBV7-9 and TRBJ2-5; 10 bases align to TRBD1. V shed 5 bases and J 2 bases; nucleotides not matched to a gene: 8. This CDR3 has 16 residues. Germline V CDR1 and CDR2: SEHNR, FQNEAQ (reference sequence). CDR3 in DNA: TGTGCCAGCAGCACCCGACAGGGGGCATGGCAAGAGACCCAGTACTTC. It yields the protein CASSTRQGAWQETQYF.

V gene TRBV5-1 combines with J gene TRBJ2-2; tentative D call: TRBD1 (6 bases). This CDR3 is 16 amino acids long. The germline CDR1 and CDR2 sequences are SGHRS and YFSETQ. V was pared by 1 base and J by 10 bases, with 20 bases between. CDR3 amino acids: CASSLNAGGDIEELFF. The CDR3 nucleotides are TGCGCCAGCAGCTTGAATGCGGGTGGGGACATAGAGGAGCTGTTTTTT.

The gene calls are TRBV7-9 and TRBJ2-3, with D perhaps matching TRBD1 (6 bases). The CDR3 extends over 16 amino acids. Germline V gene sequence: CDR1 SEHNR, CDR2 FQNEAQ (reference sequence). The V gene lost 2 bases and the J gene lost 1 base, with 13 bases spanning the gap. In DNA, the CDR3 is TGTGCCAGCAGCTTACGTGTGAAGGGGGGCACAGATACGCAGTATTTT. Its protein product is CASSLRVKGGTDTQYF.

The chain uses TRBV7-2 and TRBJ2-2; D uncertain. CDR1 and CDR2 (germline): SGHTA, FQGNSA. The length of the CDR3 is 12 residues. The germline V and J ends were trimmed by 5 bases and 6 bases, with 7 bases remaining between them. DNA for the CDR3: TGTGCCAGCAGCAATAGGGCCGGGGAGCTGTTTTTT. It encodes CASSNRAGELFF. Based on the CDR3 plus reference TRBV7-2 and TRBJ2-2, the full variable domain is GAGVSQSPSNKVTEKGKDVELRCDPISGHTALYWYRQSLGQGLEFLIYFQGNSAPDKSGLPSDRFSAERTGGSVSTLTIQRTQQEDSAVYLCASSNRAGELFFGEGSRLTVL.

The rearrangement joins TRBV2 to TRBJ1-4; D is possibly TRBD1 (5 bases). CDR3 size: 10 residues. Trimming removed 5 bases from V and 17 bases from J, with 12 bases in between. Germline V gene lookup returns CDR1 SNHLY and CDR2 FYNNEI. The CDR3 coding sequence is TGTGCCAGCAGTATCGCGGGACTCTTTTTT. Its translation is CASSIAGLFF.

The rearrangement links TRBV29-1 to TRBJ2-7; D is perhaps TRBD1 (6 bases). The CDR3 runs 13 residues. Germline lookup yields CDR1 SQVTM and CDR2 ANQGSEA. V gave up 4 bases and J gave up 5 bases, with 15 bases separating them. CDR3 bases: TGCAGCGTTGCCCGACAGGCTCGAGACGAGCAGTACTTC. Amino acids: CSVARQARDEQYF.

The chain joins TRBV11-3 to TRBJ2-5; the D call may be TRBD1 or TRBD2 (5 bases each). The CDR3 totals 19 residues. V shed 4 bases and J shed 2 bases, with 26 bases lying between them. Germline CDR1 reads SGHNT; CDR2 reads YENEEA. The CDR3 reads CASSSYIASGAHSQETQYF. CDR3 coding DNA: TGTGCCAGCAGCTCCTATATTGCCTCCGGGGCCCATTCACAAGAGACCCAGTACTTC. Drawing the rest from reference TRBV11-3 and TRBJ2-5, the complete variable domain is EAGVVQSPRYKIIEKKQPVAFWCNPISGHNTLYWYLQNLGQGPELLIRYENEEAVDDSQLPKDRFSAERLKGVDSTLKIQPAELGDSAVYLCASSSYIASGAHSQETQYFGPGTRLLVL.

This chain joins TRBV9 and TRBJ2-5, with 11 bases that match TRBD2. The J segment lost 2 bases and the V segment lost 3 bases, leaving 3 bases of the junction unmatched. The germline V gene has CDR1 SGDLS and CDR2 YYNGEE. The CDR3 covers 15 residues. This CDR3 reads CASSDRLAGQETQYF. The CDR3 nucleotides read TGTGCCAGCAGCGACCGACTAGCGGGGCAAGAGACCCAGTACTTC. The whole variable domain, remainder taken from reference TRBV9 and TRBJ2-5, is DSGVTQTPKHLITATGQRVTLRCSPRSGDLSVYWYQQSLDQGLQFLIQYYNGEERAKGNILERFSAQQFPDLHSELNLSSLELGDSALYFCASSDRLAGQETQYFGPGTRLLVL.

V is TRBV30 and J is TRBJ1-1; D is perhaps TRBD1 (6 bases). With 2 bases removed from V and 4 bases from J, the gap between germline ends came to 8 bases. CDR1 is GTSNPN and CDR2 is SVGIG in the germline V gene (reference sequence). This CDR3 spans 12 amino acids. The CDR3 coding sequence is TGTGCCTGGAGTCGACAGGTCACTGAAGCTTTCTTT. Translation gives CAWSRQVTEAFF.

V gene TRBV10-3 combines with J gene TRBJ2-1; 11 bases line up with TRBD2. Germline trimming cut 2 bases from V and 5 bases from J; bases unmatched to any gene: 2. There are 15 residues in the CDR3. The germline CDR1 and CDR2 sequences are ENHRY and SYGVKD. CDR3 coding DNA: TGTGCCATCAGTGAGCTAGCGGGGGGAAACAATGAGCAGTTCTTC. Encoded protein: CAISELAGGNNEQFF.

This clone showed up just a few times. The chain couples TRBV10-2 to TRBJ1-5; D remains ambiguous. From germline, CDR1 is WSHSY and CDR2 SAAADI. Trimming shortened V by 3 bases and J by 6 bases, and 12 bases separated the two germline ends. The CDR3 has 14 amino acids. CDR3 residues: CASSDQSLFQPQHF. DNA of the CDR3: TGCGCCAGCAGTGATCAGAGCCTTTTTCAGCCCCAGCATTTT.